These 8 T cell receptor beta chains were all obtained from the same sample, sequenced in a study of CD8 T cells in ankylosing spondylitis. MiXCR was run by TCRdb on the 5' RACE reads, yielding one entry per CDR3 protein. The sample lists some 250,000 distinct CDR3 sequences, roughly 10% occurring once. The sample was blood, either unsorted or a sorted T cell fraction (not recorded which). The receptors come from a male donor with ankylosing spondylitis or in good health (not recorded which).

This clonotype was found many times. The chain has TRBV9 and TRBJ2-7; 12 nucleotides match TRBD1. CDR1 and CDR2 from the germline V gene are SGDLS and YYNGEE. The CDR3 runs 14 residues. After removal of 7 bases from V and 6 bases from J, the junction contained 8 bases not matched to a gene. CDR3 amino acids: CASGGGQGAGEQYF. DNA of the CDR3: TGTGCCAGCGGCGGGGGACAGGGGGCAGGCGAGCAGTACTTC.

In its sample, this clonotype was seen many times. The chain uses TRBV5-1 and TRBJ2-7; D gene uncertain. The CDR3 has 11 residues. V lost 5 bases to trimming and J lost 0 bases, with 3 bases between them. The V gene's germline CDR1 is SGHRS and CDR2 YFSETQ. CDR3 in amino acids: CASRSSYEQYF. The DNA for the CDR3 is TGCGCCAGCAGGTCCTCCTACGAGCAGTACTTC.

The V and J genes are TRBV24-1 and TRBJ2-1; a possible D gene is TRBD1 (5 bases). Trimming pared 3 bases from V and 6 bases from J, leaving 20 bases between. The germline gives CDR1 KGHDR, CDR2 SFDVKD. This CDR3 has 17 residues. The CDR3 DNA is TGTGCCACCAGTGATCCGCTCGACAGCTCAAAAAGCAATGAGCAGTTCTTC. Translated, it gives CATSDPLDSSKSNEQFF.

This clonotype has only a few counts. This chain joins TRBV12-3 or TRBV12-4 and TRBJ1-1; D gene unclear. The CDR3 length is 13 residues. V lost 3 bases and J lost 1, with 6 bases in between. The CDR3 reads CASSFSSNTEAFF. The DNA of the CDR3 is TGTGCCAGCAGTTTTTCGTCGAACACTGAAGCTTTCTTT.

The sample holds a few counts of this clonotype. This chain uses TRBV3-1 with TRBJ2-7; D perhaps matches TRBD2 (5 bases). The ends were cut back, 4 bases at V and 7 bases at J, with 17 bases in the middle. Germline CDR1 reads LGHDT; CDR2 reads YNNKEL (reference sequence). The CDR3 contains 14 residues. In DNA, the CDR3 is TGTGCCAGCAGCCTCTTCGGGGATAATCGGGAGCAGTACTTC. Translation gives CASSLFGDNREQYF.

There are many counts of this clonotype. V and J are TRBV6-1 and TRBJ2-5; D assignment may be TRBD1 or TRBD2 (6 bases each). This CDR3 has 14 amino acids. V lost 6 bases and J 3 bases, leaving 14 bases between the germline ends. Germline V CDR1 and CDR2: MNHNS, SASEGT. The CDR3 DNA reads TGTGCCAGCAGCTCCGGGGGCAGGGAAGAGACCCAGTACTTC. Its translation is CASSSGGREETQYF.

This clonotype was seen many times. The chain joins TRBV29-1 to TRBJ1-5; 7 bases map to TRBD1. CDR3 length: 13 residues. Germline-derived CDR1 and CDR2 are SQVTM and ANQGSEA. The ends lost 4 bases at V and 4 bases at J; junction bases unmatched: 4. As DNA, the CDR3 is TGCAGCGTTGGAGGGGGCGCGAATCAGCCCCAGCATTTT. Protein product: CSVGGGANQPQHF.

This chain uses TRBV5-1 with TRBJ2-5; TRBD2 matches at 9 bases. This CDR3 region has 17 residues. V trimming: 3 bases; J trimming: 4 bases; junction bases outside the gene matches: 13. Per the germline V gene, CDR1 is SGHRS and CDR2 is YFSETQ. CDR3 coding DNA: TGCGCCAGCAGCTCCTTTGCTAGCGGGGATTGGGGAGAGACCCAGTACTTC. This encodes CASSSFASGDWGETQYF.